This passage covers 17 T cell receptor beta chains from one sample sequenced in a study of Tregs in tolerant kidney transplant recipients. TCRdb keeps only in-frame clones here, not all; method: immunoSEQ multiplex PCR. The sample contains about 66,000 clones, just under 95% of which appear only once. Sample: CD8+ T cells from blood, taken before the transplant. The receptors shown here come from a human donor who received a combined kidney and bone marrow transplant.

This chain uses TRBV5-1 with TRBJ2-7; 7 positions agree with TRBD1. CDR1 and CDR2 from the germline V gene are SGHRS and YFSETQ. This CDR3 spans 16 amino acids. V was pared by 2 bases and J by 4 bases, with 12 bases of the junction left unmatched. The CDR3 nucleotides read TGCGCCAGCAGCTTACGTACGGGACAGATAAATTACGAGCAGTACTTC. It is translated as CASSLRTGQINYEQYF.

The CDR3 DNA reads TGTGCCAGCAGCTTACTCGGGGAAGCAGATACGCAGTATTTT. Translation gives CASSLLGEADTQYF. The chain carries TRBV7-3 and TRBJ2-3, with D perhaps TRBD2 (5 bases). Deletions cut 2 bases from V and 4 bases from J, with 10 bases between. Germline V gives CDR1 SGHTA, CDR2 FQGTGA. The CDR3 covers 14 residues.

The genes are TRBV19 and TRBJ2-1; 13 positions match TRBD2. V shed 6 bases, J shed 8 bases, and the junction held 7 bases outside the gene matches. Germline CDR1 and CDR2: LNHDA and SQIVND (reference sequence). The length of the CDR3 is 15 residues. CDR3 in amino acids: CASSERTSGSDEQFF. The DNA of the CDR3 is TGTGCCAGTAGCGAACGGACTAGCGGGAGCGATGAGCAGTTCTTC.

This chain uses TRBV15 with TRBJ2-2; 7 bases agree with TRBD1. Losses at the gene ends were 4 bases for V and 2 bases for J; bases not matched to a gene: 7. CDR1 is LNHNV and CDR2 is YYDKDF in the germline V gene (reference sequence). The CDR3 totals 16 residues. CDR3 sequence (DNA): TGTGCCACCAGCACGCTTGAGGGGGCCAACACCGGGGAGCTGTTTTTT. Amino acids: CATSTLEGANTGELFF. The full variable domain, completed using reference TRBV15 and TRBJ2-2, is DAMVIQNPRYQVTQFGKPVTLSCSQTLNHNVMYWYQQKSSQAPKLLFHYYDKDFNNEADTPDNFQSRRPNTSFCFLDIRSPGLGDTAMYLCATSTLEGANTGELFFGEGSRLTVL.

This clone was seen a single time. V gene TRBV6-5 combines with J gene TRBJ2-4, with 9 bases that match TRBD1. Per germline, CDR1 MNHEY and CDR2 SVGAGI. J was trimmed by 5 bases and V by 5 bases; bases with no gene match: 7. The length of the CDR3 is 15 residues. The CDR3 loop is CASSRTRTGENIQYF. DNA of the CDR3: TGTGCCAGCAGTCGCACCCGGACAGGGGAAAACATTCAGTACTTC.

This chain uses TRBV2 with TRBJ1-1, with TRBD1 as a possible D gene (6 bases). The CDR3 is 12 amino acids. CDR1 is SNHLY, CDR2 FYNNEI, per germline. V was trimmed by 8 bases and J by 4 bases, leaving 11 bases between them. CDR3 sequence: CASVGGFTEAFF. The CDR3 DNA follows: TGTGCCAGCGTAGGGGGTTTCACTGAAGCTTTCTTT.

The chain couples TRBV5-4 to TRBJ2-1, with D hard to call. Germline V gives CDR1 SGHNT, CDR2 YYREEE (reference sequence). This CDR3 has 12 residues. The V end lost 4 bases, the J end lost 8 bases, and 10 bases lay between the germline ends. CDR3 in DNA: TGTGCCAGCAGCAGCGAGTCGGATGAGCAGTTCTTC. Encoded protein: CASSSESDEQFF.

The chain couples TRBV27 to TRBJ2-1; TRBD2 matches at 10 bases. The CDR3 consists of 19 residues. The germline gives CDR1 MNHEY, CDR2 SMNVEV (reference sequence). The J segment lost 0 bases and the V segment lost 0 bases, leaving 8 bases of the junction unmatched. CDR3 amino acids: CASSLSFVGLASSYNEQFF. The CDR3 nucleotides are TGTGCCAGCAGTTTATCATTTGTGGGACTAGCGAGCTCCTACAATGAGCAGTTCTTC.

The V and J genes are TRBV13 and TRBJ2-5; D perhaps matches TRBD1 (5 bases). The V and J ends lost 0 bases and 5 bases respectively, with 16 bases between them. The CDR3 totals 16 residues. The germline gives CDR1 PRHDT, CDR2 FYEKMQ (reference sequence). The CDR3 region is CASSLGPDGSGETQYF. The CDR3 DNA follows: TGTGCCAGCAGCTTAGGCCCGGACGGTTCAGGGGAGACCCAGTACTTC.

The V call is TRBV5-1, the J call TRBJ2-3, with a weak D call TRBD2 (6 bases). V gave up 0 bases and J gave up 3 bases, with 11 bases separating them. CDR1 SGHRS and CDR2 YFSETQ come from the germline V gene. This CDR3 has 15 amino acids. The DNA for the CDR3 is TGCGCCAGCAGCTTGGATTGGGGGAGGACAGATACGCAGTATTTT. This encodes CASSLDWGRTDTQYF.

The chain is built from TRBV4-1 and TRBJ2-1; 9 bases align to TRBD2. The CDR3 extends over 16 amino acids. V trimming: 5 bases; J trimming: 8 bases; junction bases outside the gene matches: 13. In germline, CDR1 is MGHRA, CDR2 YSYEKL. The CDR3 loop is CASSWSFEGTSYEQFF. Here the CDR3 DNA reads TGCGCCAGCAGCTGGAGTTTCGAAGGGACTAGCTATGAGCAGTTCTTC.

This chain links TRBV20-1 with TRBJ2-5; D unresolved. CDR1 DFQATT and CDR2 SNEGSKA come from the germline V gene (reference sequence). CDR3 size: 10 residues. Deletions cut 2 bases from V and 5 bases from J, with 3 bases between. Here the CDR3 reads CSARLETQYF. For the CDR3, the DNA is TGCAGTGCTAGACTGGAGACCCAGTACTTC.

The CDR3 DNA reads as TGTGCCAGCAGCCAATACCCCTTGGACAGGGAGGGGGAGACCCAGTACTTC. Its protein product is CASSQYPLDREGETQYF. The chain combines TRBV7-9 with TRBJ2-5, with TRBD1 as a possible D gene (8 bases). This CDR3 comprises 17 residues. The germline V gene has CDR1 SEHNR and CDR2 FQNEAQ (reference sequence). Trimming shortened V by 5 bases and J by 5 bases, and 24 bases separated the two germline ends.

The rearrangement joins TRBV10-1 to TRBJ2-4; 10 nucleotides align to TRBD2. V lost 0 bases and J lost 0; bases outside the gene matches: 8. CDR1 is WNHNN and CDR2 is SYGVQD in the germline V gene (reference sequence). This CDR3 has 19 amino acids. CDR3 amino acids: CASSESPAGGNLAKNIQYF. The CDR3 coding sequence is TGCGCCAGCAGTGAGTCGCCAGCGGGAGGGAACCTAGCCAAAAACATTCAGTACTTC.

The rearrangement uses TRBV11-2 and TRBJ2-5; 7 bases line up with TRBD1. With 1 base clipped from V and 4 bases from J, the junction kept 9 bases outside the gene matches. This CDR3 spans 16 amino acids. Germline V gene data show CDR1 as SGHAT and CDR2 as FQNNGV. Here the CDR3 reads CASSLGLSRQGETQYF. The CDR3 DNA sequence: TGTGCCAGCAGCTTAGGACTAAGTCGACAGGGAGAGACCCAGTACTTC.

V and J are TRBV15 and TRBJ1-1; D is uncertain. The CDR3 has 13 amino acids. In germline, CDR1 is LNHNV, CDR2 YYDKDF (reference sequence). V lost 0 bases and J 3 bases, leaving 5 bases between the germline ends. CDR3 amino acids: CATSREDYTEAFF. Written as DNA, the CDR3 is TGTGCCACCAGCAGAGAGGACTACACTGAAGCTTTCTTT.

This chain links TRBV5-1 with TRBJ1-1; D remains ambiguous. Germline V CDR1 and CDR2: SGHRS, YFSETQ. Trimming left V 5 bases short and J 1 base short, with 12 bases between. CDR3 length equals 14 residues. The CDR3 loop is CASRYDTTNTEAFF. CDR3 nucleotides: TGCGCCAGCAGATATGACACCACGAACACTGAAGCTTTCTTT.